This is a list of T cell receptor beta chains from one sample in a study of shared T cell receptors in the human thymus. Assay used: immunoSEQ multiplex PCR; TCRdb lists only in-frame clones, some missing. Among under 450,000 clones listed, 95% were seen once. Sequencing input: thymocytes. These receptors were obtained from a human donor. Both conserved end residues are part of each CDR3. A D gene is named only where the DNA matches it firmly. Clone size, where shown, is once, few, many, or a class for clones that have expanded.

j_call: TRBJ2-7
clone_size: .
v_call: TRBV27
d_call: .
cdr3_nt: TGTGCCAGCAGTTTGCCGACAGTCTTCGGCTACGAGCAGTACTTC
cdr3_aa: CASSLPTVFGYEQYF

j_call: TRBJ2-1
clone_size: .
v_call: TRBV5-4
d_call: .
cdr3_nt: TGTGCCAGCAGCTTGAATGTCGTGCCCAGCTCCTACAATGAGCAGTTCTTC
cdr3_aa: CASSLNVVPSSYNEQFF

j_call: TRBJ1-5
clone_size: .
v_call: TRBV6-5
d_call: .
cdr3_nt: TGTGCCAGCAGTTACTGGCTCAATCAGCCCCAGCATTTT
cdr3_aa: CASSYWLNQPQHF

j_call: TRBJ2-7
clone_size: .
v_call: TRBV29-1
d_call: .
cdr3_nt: TGCAGCGTTGGGGCCCCCGGGTCCTACGAGCAGTACTTC
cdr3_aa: CSVGAPGSYEQYF

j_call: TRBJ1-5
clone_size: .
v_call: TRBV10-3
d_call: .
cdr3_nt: TGTGCCACCGACCAGTGGGGGACTACCAATCAGCCCCAGCATTTT
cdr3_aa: CATDQWGTTNQPQHF

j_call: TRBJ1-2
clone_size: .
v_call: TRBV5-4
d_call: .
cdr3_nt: TGTGCCAGCAGCTCCGGATCGACTAACTATGGCTACACCTTC
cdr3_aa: CASSSGSTNYGYTF

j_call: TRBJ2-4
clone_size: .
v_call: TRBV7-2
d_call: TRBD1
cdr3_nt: TGTGCCAGCAGCTTAACGGAGTTTTGGCTCCGGGACAGTAAAAACATTCAGTACTTC
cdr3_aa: CASSLTEFWLRDSKNIQYF

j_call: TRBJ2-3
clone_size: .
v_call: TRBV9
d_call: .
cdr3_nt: TGTGCCAGCAGCGTAGCTTTGAAGGGAGGCGATACGCAGTATTTT
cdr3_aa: CASSVALKGGDTQYF

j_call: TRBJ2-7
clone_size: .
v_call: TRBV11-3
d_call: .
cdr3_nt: TGTGCCAGCAGCTCCGAAGGGACAGCGGGCTCTTACGAGCAGTACTTC
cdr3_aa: CASSSEGTAGSYEQYF

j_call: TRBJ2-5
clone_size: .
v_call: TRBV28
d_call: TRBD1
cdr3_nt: TGTGCCAGCAGTTTATGCCGGACAGGAAAAGAGACCCAGTACTTC
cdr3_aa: CASSLCRTGKETQYF

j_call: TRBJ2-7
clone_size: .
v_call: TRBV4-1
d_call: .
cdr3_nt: TGCGCCAGCAGCCAGGGCGCCTACGAGCAGTACTTC
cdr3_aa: CASSQGAYEQYF

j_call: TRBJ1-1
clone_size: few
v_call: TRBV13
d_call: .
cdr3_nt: TGTGCCAGCAGCTTAGGACGGGAAGCTTTCTTT
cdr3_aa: CASSLGREAFF

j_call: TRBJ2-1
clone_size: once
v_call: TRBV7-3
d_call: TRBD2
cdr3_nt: TGTGCCAGCAGCTTAGCTAGCGGGAGAGTTGAGCAGTTCTTC
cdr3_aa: CASSLASGRVEQFF

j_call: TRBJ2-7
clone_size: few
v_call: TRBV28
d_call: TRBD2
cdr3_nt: TGTGCCAGCAGTGGAGGACTAGCGGGAGATACCTACGAGCAGTACTTC
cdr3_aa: CASSGGLAGDTYEQYF

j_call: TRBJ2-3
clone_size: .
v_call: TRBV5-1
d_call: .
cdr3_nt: TGCGCCAGCAGCCGCGGGGTGGGTAGCACAGATACGCAGTATTTT
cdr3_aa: CASSRGVGSTDTQYF

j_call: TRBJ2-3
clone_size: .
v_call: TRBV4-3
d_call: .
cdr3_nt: TGCGCCAGCAGCCATGAGGCCGGGACGGCCGGAGATACGCAGTATTTT
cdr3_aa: CASSHEAGTAGDTQYF

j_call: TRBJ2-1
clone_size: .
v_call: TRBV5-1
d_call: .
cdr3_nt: TGCGCCAGCAGTCCAGCTAGCCTCCTATCCTACAATGAGCAGTTCTTC
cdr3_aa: CASSPASLLSYNEQFF

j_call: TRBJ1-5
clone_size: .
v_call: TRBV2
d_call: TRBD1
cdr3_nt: TGTGCCAGCAGTTTCCTCGGACAGGGCCGGGGGGGGCAGCCCCAGCATTTT
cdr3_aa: CASSFLGQGRGGQPQHF

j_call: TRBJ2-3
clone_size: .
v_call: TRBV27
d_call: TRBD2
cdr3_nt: TGTGCCAGCAGTTGCCGCGGGGGAACCACAGATACGCAGTATTTT
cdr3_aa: CASSCRGGTTDTQYF

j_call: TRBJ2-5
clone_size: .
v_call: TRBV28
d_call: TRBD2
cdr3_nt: TGTGCCAGCCACCACAAAGGGGCTAGCGGACAAGAGACCCAGTACTTC
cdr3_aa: CASHHKGASGQETQYF

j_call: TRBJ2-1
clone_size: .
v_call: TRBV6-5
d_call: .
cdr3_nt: TGTGCCAGCAGTTACGGGCGCCATGAGCAGTTCTTC
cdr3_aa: CASSYGRHEQFF

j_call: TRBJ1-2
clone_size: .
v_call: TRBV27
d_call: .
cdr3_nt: TGTGCCAGCACCCCGGGCCTGGATAACTATGGCTACACCTTC
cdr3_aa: CASTPGLDNYGYTF

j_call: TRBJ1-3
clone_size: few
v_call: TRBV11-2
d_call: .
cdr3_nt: TGTGCCAGCAGCTTAGATCAGTTCTCTGGAAACACCATATATTTT
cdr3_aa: CASSLDQFSGNTIYF

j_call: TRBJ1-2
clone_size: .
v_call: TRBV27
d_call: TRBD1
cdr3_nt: TGTGCCAGCTCCAGGGGGCCTAACTATGGCTACACCTTC
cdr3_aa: CASSRGPNYGYTF

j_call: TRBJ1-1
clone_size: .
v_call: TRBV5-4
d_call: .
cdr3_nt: TGTGCCAGCAGCTTGTCAGGACAGTGCACTGAAGCTTTCTTT
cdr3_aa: CASSLSGQCTEAFF

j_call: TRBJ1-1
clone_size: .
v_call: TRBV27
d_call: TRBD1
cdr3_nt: TGTGCCAGCAGTCACAGGGGGCGGAACACTGAAGCTTTCTTT
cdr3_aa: CASSHRGRNTEAFF

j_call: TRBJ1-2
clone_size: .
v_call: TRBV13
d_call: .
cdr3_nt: TGTGCCAGCAGCTTCTCGGGGGCCGATGGCTACACCTTC
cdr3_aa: CASSFSGADGYTF

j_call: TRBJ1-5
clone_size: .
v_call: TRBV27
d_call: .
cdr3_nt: TGTGCCAGCAGTTTATCGGTTCCCCGGGCACGAAATCAGCCCCAGCATTTT
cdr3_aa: CASSLSVPRARNQPQHF

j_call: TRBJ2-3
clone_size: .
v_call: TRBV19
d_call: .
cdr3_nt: TGTGCCAGTAGTATTGGTCCCCCCTACTTCAACACAGATACGCAGTATTTT
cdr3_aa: CASSIGPPYFNTDTQYF

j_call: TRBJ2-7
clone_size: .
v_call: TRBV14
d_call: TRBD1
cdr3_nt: TGTGCCAGCAGCCAAGTTCAACCGACAGGGGGCACTCGCTACGAGCAGTACTTC
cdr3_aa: CASSQVQPTGGTRYEQYF

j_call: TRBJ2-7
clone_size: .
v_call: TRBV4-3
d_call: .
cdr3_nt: TGCGCCAGCAGCCAAGATGGGCGGGGCGGTCCCGACTACGAGCAGTACTTC
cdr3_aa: CASSQDGRGGPDYEQYF

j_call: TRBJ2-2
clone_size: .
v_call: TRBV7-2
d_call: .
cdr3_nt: TGTGCCAGCAGCTCTAGGACTGCCGCGAACACCGGGGAGCTGTTTTTT
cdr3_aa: CASSSRTAANTGELFF